This TCR beta chain was documented in a study of shared clonotypes between healthy human individuals. Whole-study results and caveats: What rarefaction showed was incomplete sorted-subset sequencing despite large depth. Estimated richness was generally greater in naive than memory subsets. Non-shared clonotypes displayed generation probabilities falling below those of clonotypes present in all four donors.

Positive CCR7 selection of CD45RO-negative cells yielded the naive CD8 cells, and terminally differentiated effector memory CD45RA+ cells were excluded. Some clones are missing from TCRdb's copy, which holds only in-frame ones; the method was immunoSEQ multiplex PCR. The data contain about 2,100,000 clones, approximately 94% of them singletons. Concerning this clone itself: The antigen is undetermined.

CDR1 and CDR2 from the germline V gene are MNHEY and SVGAGI. The ends lost 6 bases at V and 4 bases at J; junction bases unmatched: 4. This CDR3 has 14 residues. The clonotype was recovered from a man aged 18-30 years in good health. Some clones in this sample may be carry-over from other donors' samples. Sequenced input: naive CD8+ T cells from PBMCs. J is TRBJ2-1 and V is TRBV6-5, with 9 positions matching TRBD1. Written as DNA, the CDR3 is TGTGCCAGCAGCCCCGGGACAGGGTACAATGAGCAGTTCTTC. This encodes CASSPGTGYNEQFF.